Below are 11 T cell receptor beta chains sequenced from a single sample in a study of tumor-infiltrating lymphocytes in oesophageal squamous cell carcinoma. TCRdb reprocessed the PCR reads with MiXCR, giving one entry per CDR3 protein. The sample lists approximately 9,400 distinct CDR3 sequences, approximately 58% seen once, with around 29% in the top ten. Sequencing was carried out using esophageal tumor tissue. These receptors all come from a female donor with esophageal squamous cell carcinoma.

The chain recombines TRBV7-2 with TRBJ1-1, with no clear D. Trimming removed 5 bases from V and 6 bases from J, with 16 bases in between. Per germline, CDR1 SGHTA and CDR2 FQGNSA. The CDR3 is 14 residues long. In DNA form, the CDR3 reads TGTGCCAGCAGCGGCCTTGTCGTCGACGCTGAAGCTTTCTTT. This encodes CASSGLVVDAEAFF.

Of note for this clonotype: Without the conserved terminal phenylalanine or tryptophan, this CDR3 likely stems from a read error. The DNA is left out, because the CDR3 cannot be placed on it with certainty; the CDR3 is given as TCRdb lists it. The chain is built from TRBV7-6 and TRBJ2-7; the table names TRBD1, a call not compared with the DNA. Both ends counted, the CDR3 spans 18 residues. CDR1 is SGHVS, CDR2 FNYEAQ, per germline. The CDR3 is CASSLGTGFYNSPLHFGN.

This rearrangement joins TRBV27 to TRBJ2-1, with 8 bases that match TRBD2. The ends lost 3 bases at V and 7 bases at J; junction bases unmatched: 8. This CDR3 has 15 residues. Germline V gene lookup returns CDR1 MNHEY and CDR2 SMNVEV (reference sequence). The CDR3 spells CASSFIGGGPNEQFF. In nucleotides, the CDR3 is TGTGCCAGCAGTTTCATTGGCGGGGGGCCGAATGAGCAGTTCTTC.

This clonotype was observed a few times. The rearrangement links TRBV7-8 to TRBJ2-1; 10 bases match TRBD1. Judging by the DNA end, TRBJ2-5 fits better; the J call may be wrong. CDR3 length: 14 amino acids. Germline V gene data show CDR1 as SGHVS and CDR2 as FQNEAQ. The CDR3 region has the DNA TGTGCCAGCAGCCCGGACAGGGGGGAAGAGACCCAGTACTTC. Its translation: CASSPDRGEETQYF.

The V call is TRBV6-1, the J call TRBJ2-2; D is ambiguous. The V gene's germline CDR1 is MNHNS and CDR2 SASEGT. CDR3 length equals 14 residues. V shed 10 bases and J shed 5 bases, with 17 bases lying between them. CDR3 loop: CATKKASTTGELFF. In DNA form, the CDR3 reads TGTGCCACCAAAAAGGCCTCGACGACCGGGGAGCTGTTTTTT.

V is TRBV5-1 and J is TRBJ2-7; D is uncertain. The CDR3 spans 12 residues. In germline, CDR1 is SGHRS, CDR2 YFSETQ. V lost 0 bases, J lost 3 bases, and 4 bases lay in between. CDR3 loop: CASSLGDYEQYF. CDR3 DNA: TGCGCCAGCAGCTTGGGCGACTACGAGCAGTACTTC.

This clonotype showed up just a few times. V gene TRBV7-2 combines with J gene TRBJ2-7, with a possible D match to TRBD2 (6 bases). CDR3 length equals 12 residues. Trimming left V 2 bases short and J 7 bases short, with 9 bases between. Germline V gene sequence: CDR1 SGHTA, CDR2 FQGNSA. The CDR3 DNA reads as TGTGCCAGCAGCTTAACTAGCATTGAGCAGTACTTC. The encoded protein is CASSLTSIEQYF.

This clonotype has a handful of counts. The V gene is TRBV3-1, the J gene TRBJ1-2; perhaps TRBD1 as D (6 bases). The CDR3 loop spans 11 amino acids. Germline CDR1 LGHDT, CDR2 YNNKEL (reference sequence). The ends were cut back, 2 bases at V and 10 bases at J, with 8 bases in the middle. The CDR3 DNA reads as TGTGCCAGCAGCCAAATGGGACACTACACCTTC. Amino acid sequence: CASSQMGHYTF.

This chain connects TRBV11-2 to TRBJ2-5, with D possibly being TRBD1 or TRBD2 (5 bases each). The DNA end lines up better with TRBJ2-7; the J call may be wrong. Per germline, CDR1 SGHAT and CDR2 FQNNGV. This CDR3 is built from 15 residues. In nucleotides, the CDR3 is TGTGCCAGCAGACGAGGGGTTTTCCTCTCCTACGAGCAGTACTTC. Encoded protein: CASRRGVFLSYEQYF.

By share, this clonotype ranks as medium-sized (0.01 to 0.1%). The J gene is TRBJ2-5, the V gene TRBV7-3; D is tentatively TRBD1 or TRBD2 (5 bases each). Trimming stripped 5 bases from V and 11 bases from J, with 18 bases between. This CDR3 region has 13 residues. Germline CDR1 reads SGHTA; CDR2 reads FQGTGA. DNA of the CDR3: TGTGCCAGCAGCGTATGGGACGGAGCCCAGCAGTACTTC. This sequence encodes CASSVWDGAQQYF.

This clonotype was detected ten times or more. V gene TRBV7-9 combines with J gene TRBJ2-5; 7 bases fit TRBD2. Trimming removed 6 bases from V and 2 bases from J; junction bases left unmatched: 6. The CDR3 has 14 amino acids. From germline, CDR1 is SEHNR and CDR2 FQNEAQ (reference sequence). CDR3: CASRKTSAQETQYF. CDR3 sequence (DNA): TGTGCCAGCAGGAAAACTAGCGCTCAAGAGACCCAGTACTTC.